The rows below give T cell receptor beta chains drawn from one sample of a study of beta chain features in type 1 diabetes. The table came from immunoSEQ multiplex PCR; TCRdb's copy has only in-frame clones and leaves some out. This table has some 900,000 clones, about a sixth appearing once. Sequences were obtained from naive CD4+ T cells from blood. The receptors were gathered from a woman aged 18 to 35 in good health. Both conserved end residues are part of each CDR3. D genes are given only for firm matches. Expanded clones get a size class; other rows say once, few or many, or leave the size out.

NA	TRBV5-4	NA	TRBJ2-5	TGTGCCAGCAGCTTGGCGGGGAGGAAGCCCCGGGAGGAGACCCAGTACTTC	CASSLAGRKPREETQYF
NA	TRBV20-1	NA	TRBJ1-1	TGCAGTGCCTCCACCGGTGCTGAAGCTTTCTTT	CSASTGAEAFF
NA	TRBV6-6	NA	TRBJ2-6	TGTGCCAGTACTGGGGCCAACGTCCTGACTTTC	CASTGANVLTF
few	TRBV10-3	TRBD1	TRBJ1-2	TGTGCCATCGCAAGGGACAGAAGCTATGGCTACACCTTC	CAIARDRSYGYTF
few	TRBV20-1	NA	TRBJ2-1	TGCAGTGCCCGGGCCTACAATGAGCAGTTCTTC	CSARAYNEQFF
NA	TRBV7-3	NA	TRBJ1-2	TGTGCCAGCAGCCCAACAGGTTATTCGCGCACGGGCTACACCTTC	CASSPTGYSRTGYTF
NA	TRBV7-2	NA	TRBJ1-2	TGTGCCAGCAACCGGACACCCTGGGGCGGCTACACCTTC	CASNRTPWGGYTF
NA	TRBV2	NA	TRBJ2-3	TGTGCCAGCAGGCGGACTACCCCAGATACGCAGTATTTT	CASRRTTPDTQYF
few	TRBV18	NA	TRBJ1-2	TGTGCCAGCTCACCAGAGGCGGTTAACTATGGCTACACCTTC	CASSPEAVNYGYTF
NA	TRBV7-9	NA	TRBJ1-2	TGTGCCAGCAGCTTAATGGGAGCCCACTATGGCTACACCTTC	CASSLMGAHYGYTF
NA	TRBV11-1	NA	TRBJ2-3	TGTGCCAGCAGCTCGCCCCGGGTCCAGTCGGTTACGCAGTATTTT	CASSSPRVQSVTQYF
few	TRBV28	NA	TRBJ2-7	TGTGCCAGCAGCGGGATATACGAGCAGTACTTC	CASSGIYEQYF
NA	TRBV5-1	TRBD1	TRBJ2-5	TGCGCCAGCAGCTTGGCCTCTGGGACAGTAAAAGAGACCCAGTACTTC	CASSLASGTVKETQYF
NA	TRBV18	NA	TRBJ2-1	TGTGCCAGCTCCACCCACCTGATCGATGAGCAGTTCTTC	CASSTHLIDEQFF
NA	TRBV6-6	NA	TRBJ2-1	TGTGCCACCTCAGGCTACAATGAGCAGTTCTTC	CATSGYNEQFF
few	TRBV7-8	NA	TRBJ2-1	TGTGCCAGCAGCTTACCGGGACTCCCCAATGAGCAGTTCTTC	CASSLPGLPNEQFF
few	TRBV28	NA	TRBJ2-7	TGTGCCAGCAGCGAGGGGGTTACCTACGAGCAGTACTTC	CASSEGVTYEQYF
NA	TRBV28	NA	TRBJ1-1	TGTGCCAGCAGTTTAAGTCAGGGGAACACTGAAGCTTTCTTT	CASSLSQGNTEAFF
few	TRBV18	NA	TRBJ2-5	TGTGCCAGCTCACCAGGGTCAGAGACCCAGTACTTC	CASSPGSETQYF
few	TRBV10-3	NA	TRBJ2-5	TGTGCCATCAAAGGGGATTCGGGAGAGACCCAGTACTTC	CAIKGDSGETQYF
NA	TRBV29-1	NA	TRBJ2-3	TGCAGCGTTGTAACCGGGTACACAGATACGCAGTATTTT	CSVVTGYTDTQYF
NA	TRBV19	NA	TRBJ1-5	TGTGCCAGTGCCGGGGGGGCTGGCAATCAGCCCCAGCATTTT	CASAGGAGNQPQHF
NA	TRBV4-3	NA	TRBJ2-1	TGCGCCAGCAGCCAAGGGTCGGGAGCGGCTAAGACAGAGCAGTTCTTC	CASSQGSGAAKTEQFF
NA	TRBV2	TRBD1	TRBJ2-1	TGTGCCAGCAGGGTACAGGGGGGTGAGCAGTTCTTC	CASRVQGGEQFF
few	TRBV4-2	NA	TRBJ1-2	TGTGCCAGCAGCCACGACCCCGGGGCTCATAACTATGGCTACACCTTC	CASSHDPGAHNYGYTF
few	TRBV2	NA	TRBJ1-2	TGTGCCAGCAATGACATCGTTTGGTATGGCTACACCTTC	CASNDIVWYGYTF
NA	TRBV6-1	NA	TRBJ1-5	TGTGCCAGCGGCTTAGGGCCCCAGCATTTT	CASGLGPQHF
few	TRBV4-3	TRBD1	TRBJ2-7	TGCGCCAGCAGCCGGGGGGACAGGGGATACGAGCAGTACTTC	CASSRGDRGYEQYF
NA	TRBV5-1	TRBD2	TRBJ2-1	TGCGCCAGCAGCTTGTTAGCGGGAGAGGCCTACAATGAGCAGTTCTTC	CASSLLAGEAYNEQFF
few	TRBV6-5	TRBD2	TRBJ2-1	TGTGCCAGCAGTTCACTAGCGGTTATCTACAATGAGCAGTTCTTC	CASSSLAVIYNEQFF
few	TRBV20-1	NA	TRBJ2-1	TGCAGTGCTGCCGCTACAGGGGAGCAGTTCTTC	CSAAATGEQFF
NA	TRBV7-9	NA	TRBJ1-4	TGTGCCAGCAGCTTAGCGGGACGAGGAAATGAAAAACTGTTTTTT	CASSLAGRGNEKLFF
NA	TRBV5-1	NA	TRBJ2-3	TGCGCCAGCGCCTTCTTAGCGAGCACAGATACGCAGTATTTT	CASAFLASTDTQYF
NA	TRBV6-5	TRBD2	TRBJ2-1	TGTGCCAGCAGGAAAAGGGGACTAGAGTACAATGAGCAGTTCTTC	CASRKRGLEYNEQFF
few	TRBV5-4	NA	TRBJ2-1	TGTGCCAGCAGCTTCGTCGGTGACAGGACCGAGCAGTTCTTC	CASSFVGDRTEQFF
NA	TRBV5-1	NA	TRBJ2-1	TGCGCCAGCAGCGAGGGGGGGTCCTACAATGAGCAGTTCTTC	CASSEGGSYNEQFF
NA	TRBV5-1	NA	TRBJ1-4	TGCGCCAGCAGCTTGCCCAGGGAGGGGGAAAAACTGTTTTTT	CASSLPREGEKLFF
few	TRBV18	TRBD1	TRBJ2-7	TGTGCCAGCTCACCGTCGACAGGGGTGGCCTACGAGCAGTACTTC	CASSPSTGVAYEQYF
few	TRBV25-1	TRBD2	TRBJ2-1	TGTGCCAGCAGTGAATCGCTAGCGGAACCCTACAATGAGCAGTTCTTC	CASSESLAEPYNEQFF
NA	TRBV9	NA	TRBJ1-2	TGTGCCAGCAGCGCCCAACAGGGAAGAGGTGGCTACACCTTC	CASSAQQGRGGYTF
NA	TRBV7-9	NA	TRBJ2-1	TGTGCCAGCACCTCGCGTATCGAAAGCTCCTACAATGAGCAGTTCTTC	CASTSRIESSYNEQFF